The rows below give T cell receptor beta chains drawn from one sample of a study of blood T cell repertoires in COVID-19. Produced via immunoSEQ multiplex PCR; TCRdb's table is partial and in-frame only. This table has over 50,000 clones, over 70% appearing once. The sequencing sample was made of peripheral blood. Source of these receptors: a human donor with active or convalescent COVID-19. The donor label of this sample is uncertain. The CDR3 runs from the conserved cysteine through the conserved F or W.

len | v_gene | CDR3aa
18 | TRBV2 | CASSEALLRTGSTDTQYF
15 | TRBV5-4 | CASSLLAGVGETQYF
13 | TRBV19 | CASSLPQGAGYTF
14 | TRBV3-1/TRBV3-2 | CASREGSSNTEAFF
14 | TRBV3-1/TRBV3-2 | CASSQEAGGDGYTF
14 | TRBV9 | CASSGGGLNEKLFF
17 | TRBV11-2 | CASSLRSRGTMNTEAFF
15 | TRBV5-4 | CASSFPSTGNYEQYF
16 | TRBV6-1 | CASSELIAGSTDTQYF
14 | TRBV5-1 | CASSPGTGGLEQFF
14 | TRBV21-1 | CASSNVPGDGEQYF
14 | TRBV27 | CASSLDQGLYGYTF
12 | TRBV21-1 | CASRDNSYEQYF
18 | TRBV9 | CASSVEPTGLLMNTEAFF
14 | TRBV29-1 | CSVSPGLLYNEQFF
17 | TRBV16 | CASSDIGQGLSGNTIYF
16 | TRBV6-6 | CAIQRTGATGANVLTF
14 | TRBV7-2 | CASSLNQGHQPQHF
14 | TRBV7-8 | CASTPAGLRRTQYF
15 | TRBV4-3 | CASTSGLAEYNEQFF
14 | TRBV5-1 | CASSLAGVEGGYTF
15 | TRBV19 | CASSTRTSGSYEQYF
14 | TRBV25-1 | CASSDHRQGAGYTF
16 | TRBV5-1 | CASSLGVAGGTNTQYF
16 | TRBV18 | CASSPGEARGGSPLHF
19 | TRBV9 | CASSVGMYLAGGANTEAFF
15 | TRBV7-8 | CASSRRRTLNEKLFF
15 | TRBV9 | CASSPKRLAGDEQYF
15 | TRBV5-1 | CASSLALGHYNEQFF
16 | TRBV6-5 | CASSYSRGREADTQYF
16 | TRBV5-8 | CASSLGLDRDRGEQFF
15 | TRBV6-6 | CASRLDGQGNSPLHF
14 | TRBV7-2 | CASSLGARSVEQFF
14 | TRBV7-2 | CASSTAGTTGELFF
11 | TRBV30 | CAWAGATEAFF
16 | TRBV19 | CASSINQPAVSTEAFF
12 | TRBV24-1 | CATSDYGDEQYF
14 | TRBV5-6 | CASSPYRAHQPQHF
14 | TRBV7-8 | CASSWRLGGYEQYF
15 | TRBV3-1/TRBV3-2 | CASSETSGRSDEQFF
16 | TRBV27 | CASSLDRGEVGSPLHF
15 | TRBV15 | CATSTRRGRDEKLFF
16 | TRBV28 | CASSPSLAGLTDTQYF
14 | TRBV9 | CASSVGGFQETQYF
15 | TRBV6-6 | CASSFRQGGDQPQHF
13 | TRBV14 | CASSRGLADTQYF